Listed here are 14 T cell receptor beta chains from one sample, sequenced in a study of blood T cell repertoires in COVID-19. Assay: immunoSEQ multiplex PCR; the TCRdb copy retains only in-frame clones and omits some. The data hold 100,000 to 120,000 clones, with more than 80% observed a single time. Sequenced input: peripheral blood. These receptors originate from a woman in her 70s with acute or convalescent COVID-19.

The chain joins TRBV5-4 to TRBJ2-7, with 8 bases identical to TRBD2. The CDR3 spans 15 residues. CDR1 SGHNT and CDR2 YYREEE come from the germline V gene (reference sequence). V shed 1 base and J 2 bases; nucleotides not matched to a gene: 5. As DNA, the CDR3 is TGTGCCAGCAGCTTGAGGTCGGGGGGGACCTACGAGCAGTACTTC. Encoded protein: CASSLRSGGTYEQYF.

In this sample, this clone turned up a few times. V and J are TRBV27 and TRBJ1-5; D is possibly TRBD1 (5 bases). Trimming took off 2 bases at V and 3 bases at J, with 8 bases between the two ends. CDR3 length: 14 residues. From germline, CDR1 is MNHEY and CDR2 SMNVEV (reference sequence). CDR3: CASSLRGVNQPQHF. The CDR3 DNA sequence: TGTGCCAGCAGTTTACGGGGGGTCAATCAGCCCCAGCATTTT.

This clone showed up just once. This chain uses TRBV28 with TRBJ2-5; TRBD2 is a possible D gene (6 bases). V lost 2 bases, J lost 5 bases, and 9 bases lay in between. The CDR3 has 13 amino acids. Per germline, CDR1 MDHEN and CDR2 SYDVKM. The DNA for the CDR3 is TGTGCCAGCAGTTTAGGGACTCGGGAGACCCAGTACTTC. Residues: CASSLGTRETQYF.

This rearrangement joins TRBV6-1 to TRBJ1-6, with TRBD1 identical over 8 bases. Germline values: CDR1 MNHNS, CDR2 SASEGT. This CDR3 spans 16 amino acids. V lost 3 bases, J lost 4 bases, and 5 bases stayed unmatched. The DNA of the CDR3 is TGTGCCAGCAGTGATTGGACAGGGTCGTATAATTCACCCCTCCACTTT. This translates into CASSDWTGSYNSPLHF.

The rearrangement uses TRBV27 and TRBJ2-1; 11 nucleotides match TRBD2. This CDR3 is built from 14 residues. The V segment lost 5 bases and the J segment 7 bases; nucleotides outside the gene matches: 4. Germline CDR1 is MNHEY and CDR2 is SMNVEV (reference sequence). The CDR3 is CASSQGTSGNEQFF. CDR3 DNA: TGTGCCAGCAGTCAGGGGACTAGCGGTAATGAGCAGTTCTTC.

CDR3 nucleotides: TGTGCCAGCAGCGGCGGACAGGTAGAGACATATGGCTACACCTTC. Encoded protein: CASSGGQVETYGYTF. V is TRBV5-5 and J is TRBJ1-2, with 7 bases matching TRBD1. CDR1 is SGHKS and CDR2 is YYEKEE in the germline V gene (reference sequence). The CDR3 covers 15 residues. V trimming: 4 bases; J trimming: 5 bases; junction bases outside the gene matches: 11.

The chain links TRBV3-1 (or the pseudogene TRBV3-2) to TRBJ2-1; no clear D gene. The CDR3 runs 12 residues. Germline lookup yields CDR1 LGHDT and CDR2 YNNKEL (reference sequence). The V end lost 0 bases, the J end lost 11 bases, and 8 bases lay between the germline ends. The CDR3 reads CASSQDVAKQFF. CDR3 nucleotides: TGTGCCAGCAGCCAAGATGTGGCAAAGCAGTTCTTC.

V and J are TRBV30 and TRBJ1-6, with no clear D. V dropped 2 bases and J dropped 7 bases, with 18 bases sitting between them. From germline, CDR1 is GTSNPN and CDR2 SVGIG (reference sequence). The CDR3 has 16 residues. This CDR3 reads CAWSTRGRGRNSPLHF. CDR3 in DNA: TGTGCCTGGAGTACTCGCGGGCGTGGGCGGAATTCACCCCTCCACTTT.

The chain carries TRBV6-5 and TRBJ2-1; TRBD2 aligns across 10 bases. Looked up from germline, CDR1 is MNHEY and CDR2 is SVGAGI. Germline trimming cut 6 bases from V and 4 bases from J; bases unmatched to any gene: 6. The CDR3 has 15 residues. The CDR3 is CASRTTSGAYNEQFF. The CDR3 DNA sequence: TGTGCCAGCAGGACCACTAGCGGGGCTTACAATGAGCAGTTCTTC.

The chain carries TRBV27 and TRBJ1-2; TRBD1 matches at 8 bases. The junction had 9 bases not matched to a gene; V was cut back by 5 bases and J by 4 bases. CDR1 is MNHEY and CDR2 is SMNVEV in the germline V gene (reference sequence). The CDR3 totals 15 residues. CDR3 bases: TGTGCCAGCAGTCCTCTAGGACAGGGACGCTATGGCTACACCTTC. Its translation is CASSPLGQGRYGYTF.

The chain carries TRBV7-8 and TRBJ1-5; 8 bases agree with TRBD1. From germline, CDR1 is SGHVS and CDR2 FQNEAQ. J was trimmed by 1 base and V by 3 bases; bases with no gene match: 5. The CDR3 consists of 16 residues. CDR3 sequence reads: CASSFNRDRSNQPQHF. The CDR3 DNA reads as TGTGCCAGCAGCTTTAACCGGGACAGGAGCAATCAGCCCCAGCATTTT.

The chain has TRBV7-9 and TRBJ2-3; the match to TRBD2 covers 8 bases. Germline CDR1 reads SEHNR; CDR2 reads FQNEAQ (reference sequence). The CDR3 totals 15 residues. Trimming at V came to 0 bases and at J to 2 bases, leaving 1 base not matched to a gene. The CDR3 DNA reads as TGTGCCAGCAGCTTAGCACTAGCGGACACAGATACGCAGTATTTT. Translated: CASSLALADTDTQYF.

The rearrangement links TRBV7-8 to TRBJ2-3, with TRBD2 identical over 9 bases. Per the germline V gene, CDR1 is SGHVS and CDR2 is FQNEAQ. The CDR3 contains 17 residues. The V and J ends lost 2 bases and 2 bases, in that order; junction bases with no gene match: 8. The CDR3, as DNA: TGTGCCAGCAGCTTACTGAAGCCGGGACTAGCCACAGATACGCAGTATTTT. Translated, it gives CASSLLKPGLATDTQYF. The full variable domain, with the rest looked up from reference TRBV7-8 and TRBJ2-3, is GAGVSQSPRYKVAKRGQDVALRCDPISGHVSLFWYQQALGQGPEFLTYFQNEAQLDKSGLPSDRFFAERPEGSVSTLKIQRTQQEDSAVYLCASSLLKPGLATDTQYFGPGTRLTVL.

This clone was seen just once. The chain uses TRBV11-2 and TRBJ1-2, with 7 bases aligning to TRBD1. The CDR3 is 14 amino acids. Germline CDR1 SGHAT, CDR2 FQNNGV. J gave up 3 bases and V 1 base, and 2 bases lay outside the gene matches. As DNA, the CDR3 is TGTGCCAGCAGCTTAGGGACAGGACACTATGGCTACACCTTC. This codes for CASSLGTGHYGYTF.